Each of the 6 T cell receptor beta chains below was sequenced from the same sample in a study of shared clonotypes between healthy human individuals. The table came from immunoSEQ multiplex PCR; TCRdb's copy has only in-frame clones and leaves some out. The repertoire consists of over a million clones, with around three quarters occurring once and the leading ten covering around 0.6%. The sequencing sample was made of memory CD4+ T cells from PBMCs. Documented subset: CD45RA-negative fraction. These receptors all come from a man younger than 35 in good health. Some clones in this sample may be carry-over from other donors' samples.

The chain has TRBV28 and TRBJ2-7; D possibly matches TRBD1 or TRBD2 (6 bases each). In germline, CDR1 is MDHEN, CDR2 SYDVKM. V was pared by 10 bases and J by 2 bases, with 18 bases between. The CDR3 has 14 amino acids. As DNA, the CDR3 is TGTGCCACCCAAACTGCAGGGGAGGCCTACGAGCAGTACTTC. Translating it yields CATQTAGEAYEQYF.

The CDR3 nucleotides read TGTGCCAGCAGACTAAACAGGGGGCGAAGCTATGGCTACACCTTC. Protein: CASRLNRGRSYGYTF. The V and J genes are TRBV2 and TRBJ1-2; 9 nucleotides line up with TRBD1. The CDR3 sequence is 15 residues long. V lost 6 bases and J lost 4; bases outside the gene matches: 9. Germline V gives CDR1 SNHLY, CDR2 FYNNEI.

DNA of the CDR3: TGTGCCAGCAGTGAAAGTCGGACAGGGCGAAGTGGCTACACCTTC. It codes for CASSESRTGRSGYTF. The V and J genes are TRBV6-1 and TRBJ1-2; 8 nucleotides agree with TRBD1. Per germline, CDR1 MNHNS and CDR2 SASEGT. This CDR3 is 15 amino acids long. With V trimmed by 2 bases and J by 7 bases, 9 bases remained unmatched.

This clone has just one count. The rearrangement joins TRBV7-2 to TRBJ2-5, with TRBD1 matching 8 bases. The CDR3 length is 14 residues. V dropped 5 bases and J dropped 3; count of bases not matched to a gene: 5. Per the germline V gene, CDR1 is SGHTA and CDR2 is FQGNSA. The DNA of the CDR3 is TGTGCCAGCAGCCGCGGGACAGGAGAAGAGACCCAGTACTTC. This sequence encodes CASSRGTGEETQYF.

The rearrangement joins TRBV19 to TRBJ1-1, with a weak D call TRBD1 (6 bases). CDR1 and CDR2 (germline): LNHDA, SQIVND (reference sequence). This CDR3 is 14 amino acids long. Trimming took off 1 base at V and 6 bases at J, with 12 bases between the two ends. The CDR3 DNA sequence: TGTGCCAGTAGTATAGTTGGGGACAACTCTGAAGCTTTCTTT. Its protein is CASSIVGDNSEAFF.

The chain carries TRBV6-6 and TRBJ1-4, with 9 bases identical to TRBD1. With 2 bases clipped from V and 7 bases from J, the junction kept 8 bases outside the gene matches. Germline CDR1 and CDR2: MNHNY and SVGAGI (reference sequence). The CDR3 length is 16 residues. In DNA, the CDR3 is TGTGCCAGCAGTTACCCCCGGGCGACAGGGGGTGAAAAACTGTTTTTT. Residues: CASSYPRATGGEKLFF.